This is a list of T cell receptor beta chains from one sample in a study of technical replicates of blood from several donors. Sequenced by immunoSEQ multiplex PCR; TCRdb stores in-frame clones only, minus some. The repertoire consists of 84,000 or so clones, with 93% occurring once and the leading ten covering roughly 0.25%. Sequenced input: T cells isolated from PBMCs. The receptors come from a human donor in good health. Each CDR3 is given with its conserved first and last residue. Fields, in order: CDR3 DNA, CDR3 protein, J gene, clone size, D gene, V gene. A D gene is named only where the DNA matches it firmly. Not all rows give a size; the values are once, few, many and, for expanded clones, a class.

CDR3nt: TGCGCCAGCAGCTGGACTGTAAGCTCCTACAATGAGCAGTTCTTC; CDR3aa: CASSWTVSSYNEQFF; j_gene: TRBJ2-1; abundance: .; d_gene: .; v_gene: TRBV5-1
CDR3nt: TGTGCCATCAGTGAGCGGACTAGCGGGGCCCGCTACGAGCAGTACTTC; CDR3aa: CAISERTSGARYEQYF; j_gene: TRBJ2-7; abundance: .; d_gene: TRBD2; v_gene: TRBV10-3
CDR3nt: TGCAGCGTTGGGAGGAACAGGGTCCCCTACGAGCAGTACTTC; CDR3aa: CSVGRNRVPYEQYF; j_gene: TRBJ2-7; abundance: once; d_gene: .; v_gene: TRBV29-1
CDR3nt: TGTGCCAGTACAGTGTCGGCTAGCGGGAGCAACGAGCAGTACTTC; CDR3aa: CASTVSASGSNEQYF; j_gene: TRBJ2-7; abundance: .; d_gene: TRBD2; v_gene: TRBV19
CDR3nt: TGTGCCAGTAGTATTTCAGGAAACACCATATATTTT; CDR3aa: CASSISGNTIYF; j_gene: TRBJ1-3; abundance: few; d_gene: .; v_gene: TRBV19
CDR3nt: TGTGCCAGCAGCCCCTTCCCACGAGAATCGGACAATCCAGATACGCAGTATTTT; CDR3aa: CASSPFPRESDNPDTQYF; j_gene: TRBJ2-3; abundance: .; d_gene: .; v_gene: TRBV14
CDR3nt: TGTGCCAGCAGTGAAGGGACAGGGGTATACTCCTACAATGAGCAGTTCTTC; CDR3aa: CASSEGTGVYSYNEQFF; j_gene: TRBJ2-1; abundance: .; d_gene: TRBD1; v_gene: TRBV6-1
CDR3nt: TGCGCCAGCAGCTCCACAGGGGGCACCCTAGACGAGCAGTACTTC; CDR3aa: CASSSTGGTLDEQYF; j_gene: TRBJ2-7; abundance: .; d_gene: TRBD1; v_gene: TRBV5-1
CDR3nt: TGCAGCGTTGTTGACAGGGGGTTTCAGCCCCAGCATTTT; CDR3aa: CSVVDRGFQPQHF; j_gene: TRBJ1-5; abundance: .; d_gene: TRBD1; v_gene: TRBV29-1
CDR3nt: TGTGCCAGCAGTTACGTTTCGGGACATCGGGCTTTCTTT; CDR3aa: CASSYVSGHRAFF; j_gene: TRBJ1-1; abundance: .; d_gene: .; v_gene: TRBV6-5
CDR3nt: TGTGCCAGCAGCTTAGGCCGGGGTTCGGCCTATGGCTACACCTTC; CDR3aa: CASSLGRGSAYGYTF; j_gene: TRBJ1-2; abundance: .; d_gene: .; v_gene: TRBV11-2
CDR3nt: TGCGCCAGCAGCCAAGCTCCTGTGCTAGCGGGAGGTTACAATGAGCAGTTCTTC; CDR3aa: CASSQAPVLAGGYNEQFF; j_gene: TRBJ2-1; abundance: once; d_gene: TRBD2; v_gene: TRBV4-1
CDR3nt: TGTGCCAGCAGCCACAGTGCCTATGTGAACACTGAAGCTTTCTTT; CDR3aa: CASSHSAYVNTEAFF; j_gene: TRBJ1-1; abundance: .; d_gene: .; v_gene: TRBV5-6
CDR3nt: TGTGCCAGCAGTGAAGAATGGACACCTCACTCGGGTAGCAATCAGCCCCAGCATTTT; CDR3aa: CASSEEWTPHSGSNQPQHF; j_gene: TRBJ1-5; abundance: .; d_gene: .; v_gene: TRBV2
CDR3nt: TGTGCCAGCAGCTCAAATCCGTTTAGGGGGAACTATGGCTACACCTTC; CDR3aa: CASSSNPFRGNYGYTF; j_gene: TRBJ1-2; abundance: .; d_gene: .; v_gene: TRBV7-8
CDR3nt: TGTGCCAGCAGACCCAGGGGACGAAACACCATATATTTT; CDR3aa: CASRPRGRNTIYF; j_gene: TRBJ1-3; abundance: .; d_gene: .; v_gene: TRBV6-5
CDR3nt: TGTGCCAGCAGCGGGACAGCCACAGCGGAGACCCAGTACTTC; CDR3aa: CASSGTATAETQYF; j_gene: TRBJ2-5; abundance: .; d_gene: TRBD1; v_gene: TRBV6-5
CDR3nt: TGTGCCAGCACCGGGACAGGGACCTACGAGCAGTACTTC; CDR3aa: CASTGTGTYEQYF; j_gene: TRBJ2-7; abundance: .; d_gene: TRBD1; v_gene: TRBV10-3
CDR3nt: TGTGCCAGCAGCTCGTTTCCGGCTAGCGGGAGGGGTTGGAGCTCCTACAATGAGCAGTTCTTC; CDR3aa: CASSSFPASGRGWSSYNEQFF; j_gene: TRBJ2-1; abundance: once; d_gene: TRBD2; v_gene: TRBV27
CDR3nt: TGTGCCAGCAGTGTAGGGGTCTATGGCTACACCTTC; CDR3aa: CASSVGVYGYTF; j_gene: TRBJ1-2; abundance: .; d_gene: .; v_gene: TRBV6-1
CDR3nt: TGCGCCAGCATGACAAGCCAAGAGACCCAGTACTTC; CDR3aa: CASMTSQETQYF; j_gene: TRBJ2-5; abundance: .; d_gene: .; v_gene: TRBV10-2
CDR3nt: TGTGCCAGCAGCTTGGGGGGGATAGACAGGGATGGAGTAGCTTTCTTT; CDR3aa: CASSLGGIDRDGVAFF; j_gene: TRBJ1-1; abundance: once; d_gene: TRBD1; v_gene: TRBV5-5
CDR3nt: TGCGCCAGCAGCCAAACTCTAGCGGGGGGGCTCCAAGAGACCCAGTACTTC; CDR3aa: CASSQTLAGGLQETQYF; j_gene: TRBJ2-5; abundance: .; d_gene: TRBD2; v_gene: TRBV4-1
CDR3nt: TGTGCCAGCACTCTGGCCCCCTACAATGAGCAGTTCTTC; CDR3aa: CASTLAPYNEQFF; j_gene: TRBJ2-1; abundance: .; d_gene: .; v_gene: TRBV27
CDR3nt: TGCGCCAGCAGCCAGAGTCTAGGCACAGATACGCAGTATTTT; CDR3aa: CASSQSLGTDTQYF; j_gene: TRBJ2-3; abundance: .; d_gene: .; v_gene: TRBV4-1
CDR3nt: TGCGCCAGCATCCAAAATCAGCCCCAGCATTTT; CDR3aa: CASIQNQPQHF; j_gene: TRBJ1-5; abundance: few; d_gene: .; v_gene: TRBV10-1
CDR3nt: TGTGCCAGCAGCTTGCCGTGGACAGGGGGCACCAGGGGAGACAACGTCCTGACTTTC; CDR3aa: CASSLPWTGGTRGDNVLTF; j_gene: TRBJ2-6; abundance: .; d_gene: TRBD1; v_gene: TRBV7-9
CDR3nt: TGTGCCAGTAGTTCTCAGGGATCCTACGAGCAGTACTTC; CDR3aa: CASSSQGSYEQYF; j_gene: TRBJ2-7; abundance: .; d_gene: .; v_gene: TRBV19
CDR3nt: TGCGCCAGCAAATCATACTTTGGGGGCTATAGCAATCAGCCCCAGCATTTT; CDR3aa: CASKSYFGGYSNQPQHF; j_gene: TRBJ1-5; abundance: .; d_gene: .; v_gene: TRBV4-1
CDR3nt: TGTGCTAGTGGTTTGTGGCAGATGGCCCAGTACTTC; CDR3aa: CASGLWQMAQYF; j_gene: TRBJ2-5; abundance: once; d_gene: .; v_gene: TRBV12-5
CDR3nt: TGTGCCAGCAGCTTCGACAGGGCGGGCCAGCCCCAGCATTTT; CDR3aa: CASSFDRAGQPQHF; j_gene: TRBJ1-5; abundance: .; d_gene: TRBD1; v_gene: TRBV11-2
CDR3nt: TGTGCCAGCAGAGTACAGGGGAGTCAGCCCCAGCATTTT; CDR3aa: CASRVQGSQPQHF; j_gene: TRBJ1-5; abundance: .; d_gene: TRBD1; v_gene: TRBV28
CDR3nt: TGCAGCGTTGTGGCGGGTCCCACGGATGAGCAGTTCTTC; CDR3aa: CSVVAGPTDEQFF; j_gene: TRBJ2-1; abundance: .; d_gene: .; v_gene: TRBV29-1
CDR3nt: TGTGCCAGCAGTGAAGCGCTTCTGGGCAGCTTGAACACTGAAGCTTTCTTT; CDR3aa: CASSEALLGSLNTEAFF; j_gene: TRBJ1-1; abundance: .; d_gene: .; v_gene: TRBV2
CDR3nt: TGTGCCAGCAGCTTACTAATTCTGGCGGGACAAGAGACCCAGTACTTC; CDR3aa: CASSLLILAGQETQYF; j_gene: TRBJ2-5; abundance: once; d_gene: .; v_gene: TRBV7-9
CDR3nt: TGTGCCAGCAGCCGTCGGACAGGGGTGGTGAACACTGAAGCTTTCTTT; CDR3aa: CASSRRTGVVNTEAFF; j_gene: TRBJ1-1; abundance: .; d_gene: TRBD1; v_gene: TRBV14
CDR3nt: TGTGCCAGCAGCGGGACAGGCTCCCAGTCCTACGAGCAGTACTTC; CDR3aa: CASSGTGSQSYEQYF; j_gene: TRBJ2-7; abundance: .; d_gene: TRBD1; v_gene: TRBV9
CDR3nt: TGTGCCAGTAGTATCGGGCGGGAGGGGTCCGAGCAGTACTTC; CDR3aa: CASSIGREGSEQYF; j_gene: TRBJ2-7; abundance: .; d_gene: TRBD2; v_gene: TRBV19
CDR3nt: TGTGCCAGTAGTCCCCCACAGAACAGCCGCTACGAGCAGTACTTC; CDR3aa: CASSPPQNSRYEQYF; j_gene: TRBJ2-7; abundance: .; d_gene: .; v_gene: TRBV19
CDR3nt: TGTGCCAGCAGTTACTCAGCCAGGGCCTATTACTACGAGCAGTACTTC; CDR3aa: CASSYSARAYYYEQYF; j_gene: TRBJ2-7; abundance: .; d_gene: .; v_gene: TRBV6-5
CDR3nt: TGTGCCACCACAACCTACAGGGATGGCTACACCTTC; CDR3aa: CATTTYRDGYTF; j_gene: TRBJ1-2; abundance: .; d_gene: .; v_gene: TRBV6-5
CDR3nt: TGTGCCAGCTCACCAAGAGACAGGGGGCGAACCTACGAGCAGTACTTC; CDR3aa: CASSPRDRGRTYEQYF; j_gene: TRBJ2-7; abundance: .; d_gene: TRBD1; v_gene: TRBV18
CDR3nt: TGCGCCAGCAGCTTGAGCTTGGGGGGGCCACAAGAGACCCAGTACTTC; CDR3aa: CASSLSLGGPQETQYF; j_gene: TRBJ2-5; abundance: .; d_gene: .; v_gene: TRBV5-1
CDR3nt: TGTGCCAGCAGCTTGATCGGGACTCCCGCGTACAATGAGCAGTTCTTC; CDR3aa: CASSLIGTPAYNEQFF; j_gene: TRBJ2-1; abundance: once; d_gene: .; v_gene: TRBV11-2
CDR3nt: TGTGCCTGGCGGCGGGAGATTAACACTGAAGCTTTCTTT; CDR3aa: CAWRREINTEAFF; j_gene: TRBJ1-1; abundance: .; d_gene: .; v_gene: TRBV30
CDR3nt: TGTGCCAGCAGCCAAGGTCCTGAGGCAACCTATGGCTACACCTTC; CDR3aa: CASSQGPEATYGYTF; j_gene: TRBJ1-2; abundance: .; d_gene: .; v_gene: TRBV4-2
CDR3nt: TGTGCCAGCAGCGACGGGGTTGCGGGTCCCCAGTACTTC; CDR3aa: CASSDGVAGPQYF; j_gene: TRBJ2-5; abundance: .; d_gene: .; v_gene: TRBV7-8
CDR3nt: TGTGCCAGCAGTCAAGGTTCGGGACAGAGCAATCAGCCCCAGCATTTT; CDR3aa: CASSQGSGQSNQPQHF; j_gene: TRBJ1-5; abundance: .; d_gene: .; v_gene: TRBV21-1
CDR3nt: TGTGCCAGCAGCTTGGCGGGAGATACGCAGTATTTT; CDR3aa: CASSLAGDTQYF; j_gene: TRBJ2-3; abundance: .; d_gene: .; v_gene: TRBV5-6
CDR3nt: TGTGCCAGCAGCCAACTGGTAAACGGGGAGACCCAGTACTTC; CDR3aa: CASSQLVNGETQYF; j_gene: TRBJ2-5; abundance: .; d_gene: .; v_gene: TRBV7-7
CDR3nt: TGTGCCAGCAGCGACCGACAGGGTTTAGGGACAGATACGCAGTATTTT; CDR3aa: CASSDRQGLGTDTQYF; j_gene: TRBJ2-3; abundance: .; d_gene: TRBD1; v_gene: TRBV5-6
CDR3nt: TGTGCCAGCAGCCCAAGGGCTGCGGGGGCAGATACGCAGTATTTT; CDR3aa: CASSPRAAGADTQYF; j_gene: TRBJ2-3; abundance: .; d_gene: TRBD2; v_gene: TRBV7-9
CDR3nt: TGTGCCAGCAGCACAGGACAGGGGCTGACCTACGAGCAGTACTTC; CDR3aa: CASSTGQGLTYEQYF; j_gene: TRBJ2-7; abundance: once; d_gene: TRBD1; v_gene: TRBV6-5
CDR3nt: TGTGCCAGCTCACCTAGAACCGCCACCCCTGAAGCTTTCTTT; CDR3aa: CASSPRTATPEAFF; j_gene: TRBJ1-1; abundance: .; d_gene: .; v_gene: TRBV18
CDR3nt: TGTGCCAGCAGCTTGGTGGGGGGGCGAGAGGATGAGCAGTTCTTC; CDR3aa: CASSLVGGREDEQFF; j_gene: TRBJ2-1; abundance: .; d_gene: .; v_gene: TRBV5-4
CDR3nt: TGTGCCAGCAGCTCTGGACAGGGCAGGAAACGCAATGAGCAGTTCTTC; CDR3aa: CASSSGQGRKRNEQFF; j_gene: TRBJ2-1; abundance: .; d_gene: TRBD1; v_gene: TRBV11-3
CDR3nt: TGTGCCACCCAGGGGGGGGACAGGGGAGATGAGCAGTTCTTC; CDR3aa: CATQGGDRGDEQFF; j_gene: TRBJ2-1; abundance: .; d_gene: TRBD1; v_gene: TRBV28
CDR3nt: TGTGCCAGCAGCCCGGGGACTAGCGGGACCGAGCAGTACTTC; CDR3aa: CASSPGTSGTEQYF; j_gene: TRBJ2-7; abundance: .; d_gene: TRBD2; v_gene: TRBV7-9
CDR3nt: TGTGCCATCAGTGAGTCTGCAGGGTCTTACTATGGCTACACCTTC; CDR3aa: CAISESAGSYYGYTF; j_gene: TRBJ1-2; abundance: .; d_gene: .; v_gene: TRBV10-3